Below are 3 T cell receptor beta chains sequenced from a single sample in a study of beta chain features in type 1 diabetes. The study reverse transcribed the entire isolated RNA, so it sequenced expressed TCRB transcripts. Clones were read by immunoSEQ multiplex PCR, and TCRdb kept only the in-frame ones, dropping some. The sample yields 640,000 or so clones, roughly an eighth seen once. Study-wide findings and caveats: In every one of the four CD4+ subsets, TCRB CDR3s were moderately but significantly shorter in Type 1 diabetes patients.

Which antigens these TCRs recognize remains unknown. Sequenced sample: naive CD4+ T cells from blood. These receptors came from a man between 18 and 35 years old with type 1 diabetes.

This clone came up a few times. The chain joins TRBV11-3 to TRBJ2-5, with 7 bases lining up with TRBD1. With 2 bases clipped from V and 3 bases from J, the junction kept 12 bases outside the gene matches. This CDR3 is 17 amino acids long. Germline V lookup: CDR1 SGHNT, CDR2 YENEEA. CDR3 in DNA: TGTGCCAGCAGCTTATCAAGGTGGGGACAGCCAGAAGAGACCCAGTACTTC. It codes for CASSLSRWGQPEETQYF.

This clone was observed a few times. V gene TRBV30 combines with J gene TRBJ2-3; D call uncertain. V was clipped by 1 base and J by 7 bases, with 15 bases between them. Per the germline V gene, CDR1 is GTSNPN and CDR2 is SVGIG (reference sequence). This CDR3 is 14 amino acids long. DNA of the CDR3: TGTGCCTGGAGTGGTGTGGGGATTCGGAATACGCAGTATTTT. Its protein product is CAWSGVGIRNTQYF. Together with reference TRBV30 and TRBJ2-3, the CDR3 gives the full variable domain: SQTIHQWPATLVQPVGSPLSLECTVEGTSNPNLYWYRQAAGRGLQLLFYSVGIGQISSEVPQNLSASRPQDRQFILSSKKLLLSDSGFYLCAWSGVGIRNTQYFGPGTRLTVL.

The rearrangement links TRBV4-1 to TRBJ2-5; weak D call: TRBD1 (5 bases). The CDR3 runs 14 residues. The V and J ends lost 8 bases and 2 bases respectively, with 15 bases between them. Germline V CDR1 and CDR2: MGHRA, YSYEKL. CDR3 DNA: TGCGCCAGCGCCACACAGGAGATACAAGAGACCCAGTACTTC. Translating it yields CASATQEIQETQYF.